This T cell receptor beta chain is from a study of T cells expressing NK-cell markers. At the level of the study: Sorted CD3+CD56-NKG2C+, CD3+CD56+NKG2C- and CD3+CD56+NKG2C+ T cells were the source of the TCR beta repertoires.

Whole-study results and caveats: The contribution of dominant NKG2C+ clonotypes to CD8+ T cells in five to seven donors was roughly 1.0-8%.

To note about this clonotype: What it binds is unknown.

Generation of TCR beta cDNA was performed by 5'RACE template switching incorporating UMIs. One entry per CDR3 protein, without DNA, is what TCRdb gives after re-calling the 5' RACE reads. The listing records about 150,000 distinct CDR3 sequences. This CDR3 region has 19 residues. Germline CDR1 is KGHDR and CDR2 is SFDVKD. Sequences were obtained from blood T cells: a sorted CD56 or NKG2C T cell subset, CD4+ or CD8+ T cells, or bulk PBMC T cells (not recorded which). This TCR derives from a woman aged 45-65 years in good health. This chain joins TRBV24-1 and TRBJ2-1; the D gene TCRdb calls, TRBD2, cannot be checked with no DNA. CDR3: CATSGGPGTSGSSYNEQFF.